One sample yielded the 3 T cell receptor beta chains listed below, sequenced in a study of CD8+ T cells in alopecia areata. Stated treatment: oral pan-JAK inhibitor, 5-10 mg twice daily. RNA extraction and reverse transcription yielded cDNA as sequencing template. This table comes from immunoSEQ multiplex PCR, and its TCRdb copy is limited to in-frame clones, with some not included. The data contain about 180,000 clones, approximately 49% of them singletons. Sequenced material: CD8+ T cells sorted from blood, taken at week 52, from a patient treated with tofacitinib. These receptors were taken from a human donor with alopecia areata.

J is TRBJ1-2 and V is TRBV19; D is ambiguous. Germline V gene lookup returns CDR1 LNHDA and CDR2 SQIVND (reference sequence). The CDR3 totals 11 residues. Trimming took off 10 bases at V and 5 bases at J, with 11 bases between the two ends. DNA for the CDR3: TGTGCCACATATTGGTCGTATGGCTACACCTTC. It specifies CATYWSYGYTF. The full variable domain, rest sourced from reference TRBV19 and TRBJ1-2, is DGGITQSPKYLFRKEGQNVTLSCEQNLNHDAMYWYRQDPGQGLRLIYYSQIVNDFQKGDIAEGYSVSREKKESFPLTVTSAQKNPTAFYLCATYWSYGYTFGSGTRLTVV.

This chain uses TRBV6-1 with TRBJ2-7; D call uncertain. Deletions cut 0 bases from V and 0 bases from J, with 12 bases between. Germline values: CDR1 MNHNS, CDR2 SASEGT. The CDR3 consists of 16 residues. This CDR3 reads CASSEAPWNFSYEQYF. The CDR3 nucleotides read TGTGCCAGCAGTGAAGCTCCTTGGAATTTCTCCTACGAGCAGTACTTC.

V usage is TRBV9 and J usage is TRBJ1-1; D is perhaps TRBD1 (5 bases). Trimming left V 1 base short and J 0 bases short, with 13 bases between. Per the germline V gene, CDR1 is SGDLS and CDR2 is YYNGEE. CDR3 length: 16 amino acids. CDR3 loop: CASSVTPGGMNTEAFF. DNA of the CDR3: TGTGCCAGCAGCGTAACGCCTGGGGGGATGAACACTGAAGCTTTCTTT.